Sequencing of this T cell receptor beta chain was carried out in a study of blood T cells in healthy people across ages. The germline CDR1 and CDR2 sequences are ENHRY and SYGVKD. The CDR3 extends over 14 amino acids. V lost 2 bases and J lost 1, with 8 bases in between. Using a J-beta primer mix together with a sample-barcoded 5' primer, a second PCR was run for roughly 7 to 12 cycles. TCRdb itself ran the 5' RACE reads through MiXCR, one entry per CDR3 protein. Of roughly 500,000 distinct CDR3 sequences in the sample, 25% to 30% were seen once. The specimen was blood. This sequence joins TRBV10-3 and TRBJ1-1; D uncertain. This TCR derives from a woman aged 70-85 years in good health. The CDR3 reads CAISEGGRNTEAFF. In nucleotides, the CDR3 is TGTGCCATCAGTGAGGGAGGACGGAACACTGAAGCTTTCTTT.